Given below is one T cell receptor (beta chain) in context. The data derive from a study of blood T cell repertoires in COVID-19. The overall study: T cells, B-cell-depleted T cells, or PBMCs provided the cDNA or gDNA that served as material.

Authors' processing steps: Amplification from reference gene primers served as the basis for estimated nucleated cell counts. Sequencing used immunoSEQ multiplex PCR; TCRdb keeps in-frame clones, though not all of them. V and J calls and clone size follow that table, whereas D and trimming were derived from the DNA. The sample lists about 68,000 clones; approximately 80% were seen once. This clonotype originated in an elderly man with acute or convalescent COVID-19. The sample comprised peripheral blood.

CDR3 in DNA: TGCGCCAGCAGCTCCGGGACATTAGGGAATGAGCAGTTCTTC. Protein: CASSSGTLGNEQFF. This chain uses TRBV5-1 with TRBJ2-1, with D perhaps matching TRBD1 (6 bases). Germline V gene lookup returns CDR1 SGHRS and CDR2 YFSETQ. This CDR3 region has 14 residues. The germline V and J ends were trimmed by 3 bases and 7 bases, with 14 bases remaining between them.